The clone carrying this TCR beta chain was seen only a few times. Its antigen is unidentified. Among the donors, all were healthy bone marrow donors. The data stem from a study of cytomegalovirus exposure and HLA in healthy donors. Overall study results and limits: Overall, approximately 180 TCR beta chains were annotated as cytomegalovirus-associated. Earlier analysis found most TCR beta V segments productive about 87% or about 30% of the time.

PCR amplification relied on 60 Vbeta primers (plus 13 Jbeta primers). Sequenced by immunoSEQ multiplex PCR; TCRdb stores in-frame clones only, minus some. The sample includes about 160,000 clones, approximately 81% of them seen just once. The CDR3 is 15 amino acids. The V gene lost 2 bases and the J gene lost 0 bases, with 12 bases spanning the gap. The germline V gene encodes CDR1 SGHDT and CDR2 YYEEEE. Specimen: PBMCs. This receptor was obtained from a man aged 25 to 40 in good health and CMV-seronegative. The rearrangement uses TRBV5-6 and TRBJ2-7; weak D call: TRBD1 (5 bases). CDR3 sequence: CASSLRRVGSYEQYF. The CDR3 bases are TGTGCCAGCAGCTTACGCAGGGTCGGCTCCTACGAGCAGTACTTC.